The rows below give T cell receptor beta chains drawn from one sample of a study of blood T cell repertoires in COVID-19. Generated by immunoSEQ multiplex PCR, the TCRdb table keeps only in-frame clones and is missing some. The table lists some 290,000 clones, around 92% of them singletons. The sequencing input was PBMCs or T cells enriched from blood (not recorded which). The receptor set was obtained from a woman in her 30s who had recovered from COVID-19. CDR3s include the opening cysteine and the closing phenylalanine or tryptophan. Fields, in order: D gene, clone size, V gene, J gene, CDR3 protein, CDR3 DNA. The D gene is left open where the match is weak. Size is omitted from some rows. Given values are once, few, many or a class for expanded clones.

d_gene: TRBD1
abundance: .
v_gene: TRBV2
j_gene: TRBJ1-5
CDR3aa: CASSRAQGVRGNQPQHF
CDR3nt: TGTGCCAGCAGTCGTGCCCAGGGGGTGAGGGGCAATCAGCCCCAGCATTTT

d_gene: TRBD1
abundance: .
v_gene: TRBV6-1
j_gene: TRBJ2-7
CDR3aa: CASSEAPLKDRNTYEQYF
CDR3nt: TGTGCCAGCAGTGAAGCCCCCCTTAAGGACAGGAATACGTACGAGCAGTACTTC

d_gene: .
abundance: .
v_gene: TRBV19
j_gene: TRBJ2-7
CDR3aa: CASSPPGGWYEQYF
CDR3nt: TGTGCCAGTAGTCCCCCCGGAGGCTGGTACGAGCAGTACTTC

d_gene: .
abundance: .
v_gene: TRBV19
j_gene: TRBJ1-5
CDR3aa: CASTRDFISNQPQHF
CDR3nt: TGTGCCAGTACCCGGGACTTTATAAGCAATCAGCCCCAGCATTTT

d_gene: TRBD1
abundance: .
v_gene: TRBV19
j_gene: TRBJ2-2
CDR3aa: CASSIVRVGGLTGELFF
CDR3nt: TGTGCCAGTAGTATAGTACGGGTAGGGGGCTTAACCGGGGAGCTGTTTTTT

d_gene: TRBD1
abundance: .
v_gene: TRBV27
j_gene: TRBJ1-5
CDR3aa: CASSFKATGQYSNQPQHF
CDR3nt: TGTGCCAGCAGTTTCAAGGCGACGGGACAGTATAGCAATCAGCCCCAGCATTTT

d_gene: TRBD2
abundance: .
v_gene: TRBV4-2
j_gene: TRBJ2-7
CDR3aa: CASSQDLSGIYEQYF
CDR3nt: TGTGCCAGCAGCCAAGATCTGAGCGGGATCTACGAGCAGTACTTC

d_gene: .
abundance: .
v_gene: TRBV25-1
j_gene: TRBJ1-1
CDR3aa: CASSGATNTEAFF
CDR3nt: TGTGCCAGCAGTGGGGCAACGAACACTGAAGCTTTCTTT

d_gene: .
abundance: few
v_gene: TRBV19
j_gene: TRBJ1-2
CDR3aa: CASSINMFGAGTNYGYTF
CDR3nt: TGTGCCAGTAGTATAAATATGTTCGGTGCAGGGACTAACTATGGCTACACCTTC

d_gene: TRBD1
abundance: .
v_gene: TRBV30
j_gene: TRBJ1-5
CDR3aa: CAWDRGPESNQPQHF
CDR3nt: TGTGCCTGGGACAGGGGGCCTGAAAGCAATCAGCCCCAGCATTTT

d_gene: .
abundance: once
v_gene: TRBV18
j_gene: TRBJ1-1
CDR3aa: CASSPLKLTLNTEAFF
CDR3nt: TGTGCCAGCTCACCCCTTAAACTGACACTGAACACTGAAGCTTTCTTT

d_gene: .
abundance: .
v_gene: TRBV5-5
j_gene: TRBJ1-1
CDR3aa: CASSPTRQANTEAFF
CDR3nt: TGTGCCAGCAGCCCTACCAGGCAGGCGAACACTGAAGCTTTCTTT

d_gene: TRBD1
abundance: .
v_gene: TRBV28
j_gene: TRBJ1-1
CDR3aa: CASSWDREAFF
CDR3nt: TGTGCCAGCAGTTGGGACAGGGAAGCTTTCTTT

d_gene: TRBD2
abundance: .
v_gene: TRBV11-2
j_gene: TRBJ2-3
CDR3aa: CASSLRLAVSTDTQYF
CDR3nt: TGTGCCAGCAGCCTCAGACTAGCGGTCAGCACAGATACGCAGTATTTT

d_gene: .
abundance: medium-sized
v_gene: TRBV6-5
j_gene: TRBJ1-5
CDR3aa: CASSPVVVQPQHF
CDR3nt: TGTGCCAGCAGCCCCGTCGTTGTTCAGCCCCAGCATTTT

d_gene: .
abundance: .
v_gene: TRBV10-3
j_gene: TRBJ1-4
CDR3aa: CAISPHPTNEKLFF
CDR3nt: TGTGCCATCAGCCCACACCCAACTAATGAAAAACTGTTTTTT

d_gene: TRBD2
abundance: .
v_gene: TRBV30
j_gene: TRBJ2-7
CDR3aa: CAWSGTRTYEQYF
CDR3nt: TGTGCCTGGAGCGGGACTAGGACCTACGAGCAGTACTTC

d_gene: TRBD1
abundance: .
v_gene: TRBV6-5
j_gene: TRBJ1-1
CDR3aa: CASDRGDLLNTEAFF
CDR3nt: TGTGCCAGCGACAGGGGGGACCTGTTGAACACTGAAGCTTTCTTT

d_gene: TRBD1
abundance: few
v_gene: TRBV28
j_gene: TRBJ2-7
CDR3aa: CASSLQGFEQYF
CDR3nt: TGTGCCAGCAGTCTACAGGGGTTCGAGCAGTACTTC

d_gene: TRBD1
abundance: .
v_gene: TRBV27
j_gene: TRBJ1-2
CDR3aa: CASSSDRVGYGYTF
CDR3nt: TGTGCCAGCAGTTCAGACAGGGTAGGCTATGGCTACACCTTC

d_gene: .
abundance: .
v_gene: TRBV4-1
j_gene: TRBJ2-7
CDR3aa: CASSQHYEQYF
CDR3nt: TGCGCCAGCAGCCAACACTACGAGCAGTACTTC

d_gene: .
abundance: .
v_gene: TRBV2
j_gene: TRBJ1-5
CDR3aa: CASSLETNQPQHF
CDR3nt: TGTGCCAGCTCCCTCGAGACTAATCAGCCCCAGCATTTT